These 28 T cell receptor beta chains came from one sample sequenced in a study of radiotherapy plus CTLA-4 blockade in lung cancer. Assay used: immunoSEQ multiplex PCR; TCRdb lists only in-frame clones, some missing. This sample has about 70,000 clones; 79% occur once, and the top ten carry about 9.1%. Sequences were derived from peripheral blood, sampled from a patient treated with radiotherapy plus ipilimumab. The origin of the receptors is a human donor with non-small cell lung cancer who had a complete response to radiotherapy plus ipilimumab.

The rearrangement uses TRBV5-6 and TRBJ1-4; 7 nucleotides match TRBD1. CDR1 and CDR2 (germline): SGHDT, YYEEEE. The CDR3 consists of 16 residues. V lost 4 bases to trimming and J lost 0 bases; unmatched junction nucleotides: 6. CDR3 amino acids: CASSRGQLATNEKLFF. CDR3 DNA: TGTGCCAGCAGCCGGGGACAGCTTGCAACTAATGAAAAACTGTTTTTT.

This chain connects TRBV5-1 to TRBJ2-1; 9 bases match TRBD2. Unmatched junction bases numbered 5, after V lost 0 bases and J lost 7 bases. The germline gives CDR1 SGHRS, CDR2 YFSETQ. CDR3 length equals 15 residues. The CDR3, as DNA: TGCGCCAGCAGCTTGGTAGCGGGAGTGGATAATGAGCAGTTCTTC. Translation gives CASSLVAGVDNEQFF.

The J gene is TRBJ1-1, the V gene TRBV6-5; 7 bases are a match to TRBD1. CDR1 and CDR2 from the germline V gene are MNHEY and SVGAGI. V dropped 5 bases and J dropped 11; count of bases not matched to a gene: 11. CDR3 length: 13 amino acids. CDR3 protein: CASSPTGAVGAFF. CDR3 DNA: TGTGCCAGCAGTCCTACAGGGGCCGTAGGGGCTTTCTTT.

The rearrangement joins TRBV7-9 to TRBJ2-5; 13 bases are a match to TRBD2. The CDR3 covers 15 residues. Germline V gives CDR1 SEHNR, CDR2 FQNEAQ (reference sequence). V shed 6 bases, J shed 5 bases, and the junction held 6 bases outside the gene matches. CDR3 nucleotides: TGTGCCAGCAGTCCGACTAGCGGGGGGTTGGAGACCCAGTACTTC. This gives the protein CASSPTSGGLETQYF.

This chain links TRBV7-9 with TRBJ1-5; weak D call: TRBD1 (5 bases). Germline assignment: CDR1 SEHNR and CDR2 FQNEAQ (reference sequence). The CDR3 has 14 amino acids. V lost 3 bases and J lost 2, with 8 bases in between. In nucleotides, the CDR3 is TGTGCCAGCAGCTTGCAGGGCGGCAATCAGCCCCAGCATTTT. Translation: CASSLQGGNQPQHF.

The chain employs TRBV6-6 and TRBJ2-1; D gene uncertain. In germline, CDR1 is MNHNY, CDR2 SVGAGI (reference sequence). The V and J ends lost 9 bases and 4 bases respectively, with 13 bases between them. The CDR3 is made up of 13 amino acids. The CDR3 loop is CASRQPQYNEQFF. The CDR3 DNA is TGTGCCAGTAGGCAACCTCAATACAATGAGCAGTTCTTC.

V and J are TRBV2 and TRBJ1-2; D not resolved. This CDR3 has 12 residues. Germline V gives CDR1 SNHLY, CDR2 FYNNEI. Trimming stripped 3 bases from V and 5 bases from J, with 7 bases between. The CDR3, as DNA: TGTGCCAGCAGTGAGAGGGCATATGGCTACACCTTC. As protein: CASSERAYGYTF.

This chain connects TRBV5-6 to TRBJ2-3; 7 nucleotides match TRBD1. Germline CDR1 is SGHDT and CDR2 is YYEEEE. With V trimmed by 5 bases and J by 2 bases, 8 bases remained unmatched. The CDR3 extends over 15 amino acids. The CDR3 nucleotides are TGTGCCAGCAGGCCGGGACAGACGAACACAGATACGCAGTATTTT. Translating gives CASRPGQTNTDTQYF.

V is TRBV18 and J is TRBJ2-2, with 12 bases matching TRBD1. Trimming cost V 2 bases and J 2 bases; bases outside gene matches: 3. Germline CDR1 KGHSH, CDR2 LQKENI. The CDR3 is 17 amino acids. This CDR3 is CASSPAGTGGNTGELFF. The CDR3 nucleotides are TGTGCCAGCTCACCAGCTGGGACAGGGGGCAACACCGGGGAGCTGTTTTTT.

This clone came up a few times. The rearrangement links TRBV7-2 to TRBJ2-7; weak D call: TRBD1 (5 bases). This CDR3 comprises 14 residues. From germline, CDR1 is SGHTA and CDR2 FQGNSA. Trimming pared 4 bases from V and 3 bases from J, leaving 13 bases between. CDR3 residues: CASSSQSQGYEQYF. For the CDR3, the DNA is TGTGCCAGCAGCTCCCAGTCCCAGGGCTACGAGCAGTACTTC. Looking up the rest from reference TRBV7-2 and TRBJ2-7 gives the full variable domain: GAGVSQSPSNKVTEKGKDVELRCDPISGHTALYWYRQSLGQGLEFLIYFQGNSAPDKSGLPSDRFSAERTGGSVSTLTIQRTQQEDSAVYLCASSSQSQGYEQYFGPGTRLTVT.

A few counts support this clone. This sequence joins TRBV10-2 and TRBJ2-3, with 8 bases aligning to TRBD2. From germline, CDR1 is WSHSY and CDR2 SAAADI. The CDR3 totals 15 residues. The V segment lost 6 bases and the J segment 4 bases; nucleotides outside the gene matches: 9. As DNA, the CDR3 is TGCGCCAGCAGATTTAGCGGGAAGGGGGCAGATACGCAGTATTTT. It yields the protein CASRFSGKGADTQYF.

As for this clone: The same CDR3 arises from other DNA sequences in this sample as well. This chain links TRBV9 with TRBJ2-5; 7 bases fit TRBD1. This CDR3 contains 14 residues. The germline CDR1 and CDR2 sequences are SGDLS and YYNGEE. The V and J ends lost 0 bases and 2 bases, in that order; junction bases with no gene match: 1. CDR3 loop: CASSVGGQQETQYF. CDR3 DNA: TGTGCCAGCAGCGTAGGGGGACAGCAAGAGACCCAGTACTTC.

The chain recombines TRBV6-6 with TRBJ2-1, with TRBD2 matching over 8 bases. Germline CDR1 reads MNHNY; CDR2 reads SVGAGI (reference sequence). V was pared by 5 bases and J by 2 bases, with 8 bases of the junction left unmatched. The CDR3 loop spans 16 amino acids. The CDR3 loop reads CASSPPGGRPYNEQFF. The CDR3 DNA follows: TGTGCCAGCAGTCCCCCCGGCGGGAGGCCCTACAATGAGCAGTTCTTC.

This clone was found once. The chain combines TRBV5-4 with TRBJ2-3, with TRBD2 as a possible D gene (5 bases). CDR3 length equals 12 residues. V dropped 3 bases and J dropped 5 bases, with 7 bases sitting between them. Germline V gives CDR1 SGHNT, CDR2 YYREEE (reference sequence). For the CDR3, the DNA is TGTGCCAGCAGCTCTGGAGGAGATACGCAGTATTTT. As protein: CASSSGGDTQYF.

The CDR3 reads CASSAGTGFAGELFF. CDR3 bases: TGTGCCAGCAGCGCTGGGACAGGGTTTGCCGGGGAGCTGTTTTTT. The V call is TRBV5-6, the J call TRBJ2-2; 9 bases are a match to TRBD1. Germline V gene data show CDR1 as SGHDT and CDR2 as YYEEEE. V trimming: 4 bases; J trimming: 6 bases; junction bases outside the gene matches: 7. The length of the CDR3 is 15 residues.

The table lists this clone with a few counts. The chain's CDR3 is CASSFDHRYQPQHF. DNA for the CDR3: TGTGCCAGCAGTTTTGACCACAGGTATCAGCCCCAGCATTTT. The chain couples TRBV7-2 to TRBJ1-5; D may be TRBD1 (5 bases). The CDR3 consists of 14 residues. Trimming removed 6 bases from V and 5 bases from J, with 14 bases in between. The germline V gene encodes CDR1 SGHTA and CDR2 FQGNSA.

The rearrangement links TRBV6-5 to TRBJ2-5; TRBD2 matches at 7 bases. Germline CDR1 is MNHEY and CDR2 is SVGAGI. J was trimmed by 5 bases and V by 2 bases; bases with no gene match: 2. The CDR3 totals 13 residues. The CDR3 protein is CASSYRTSETQYF. In nucleotides, the CDR3 is TGTGCCAGCAGTTACCGGACTAGTGAGACCCAGTACTTC.

The chain links TRBV19 to TRBJ1-2; TRBD1 might be the D (6 bases). Deletions cut 0 bases from V and 1 base from J, with 12 bases between. CDR3 size: 16 residues. Germline loops: CDR1 LNHDA, CDR2 SQIVND (reference sequence). The CDR3 reads CASSIEQGKYNYGYTF. For the CDR3, the DNA is TGTGCCAGTAGTATAGAGCAGGGGAAATATAACTATGGCTACACCTTC.

This clone occurred once. The V call is TRBV5-1, the J call TRBJ1-4; D unresolved. V lost 1 base and J 0 bases, leaving 7 bases between the germline ends. CDR1 and CDR2 from the germline V gene are SGHRS and YFSETQ. This CDR3 spans 15 amino acids. As DNA, the CDR3 is TGCGCCAGCAGCTTGTCCCCTGCAACTAATGAAAAACTGTTTTTT. Translating gives CASSLSPATNEKLFF.

This clone appeared a few times. The chain uses TRBV9 and TRBJ1-3, with D possibly being TRBD1 (6 bases). Germline V gives CDR1 SGDLS, CDR2 YYNGEE. The length of the CDR3 is 17 residues. Trimming left V 0 bases short and J 6 bases short, with 19 bases between. The CDR3 DNA reads as TGTGCCAGCAGCGTAGGCCCCCAGGGGCGGTTTAAAAACACCATATATTTT. Translated, it gives CASSVGPQGRFKNTIYF.

The rearrangement uses TRBV7-6 and TRBJ2-1; the D gene is possibly TRBD2 (6 bases). CDR1 is SGHVS, CDR2 FNYEAQ, per germline. The CDR3 runs 14 residues. V lost 5 bases to trimming and J lost 5 bases, with 13 bases between them. The CDR3 DNA sequence: TGTGCCAGCAGCCCCCCGGGGGAACACAATGAGCAGTTCTTC. Protein sequence: CASSPPGEHNEQFF.

The gene calls are TRBV11-3 and TRBJ2-5; no firm D call. The CDR3 runs 13 residues. CDR1 SGHNT and CDR2 YENEEA come from the germline V gene. The ends were cut back, 7 bases at V and 4 bases at J, with 13 bases in the middle. CDR3 residues: CASTSQVTETQYF. The CDR3, as DNA: TGTGCCAGCACGTCCCAGGTCACAGAGACCCAGTACTTC.

This sequence joins TRBV6-6 and TRBJ2-3; TRBD2 agrees at 12 bases. Germline loops: CDR1 MNHNY, CDR2 SVGAGI (reference sequence). The V segment lost 6 bases and the J segment 3 bases; nucleotides outside the gene matches: 4. The CDR3 totals 15 residues. The CDR3 nucleotides are TGTGCCAGCAGCTCCGGGACTAGCGGGACAGATACGCAGTATTTT. Amino acid sequence: CASSSGTSGTDTQYF.

The J gene is TRBJ2-5, the V gene TRBV5-1; 8 bases line up with TRBD1. Germline CDR1 is SGHRS and CDR2 is YFSETQ. V lost 4 bases to trimming and J lost 4 bases; unmatched junction nucleotides: 9. This CDR3 has 15 residues. The CDR3 nucleotides are TGCGCCAGCAGCCCCGCCACAGGGGGAGGAGAGACCCAGTACTTC. Translated, it gives CASSPATGGGETQYF. The full variable domain, rest sourced from reference TRBV5-1 and TRBJ2-5, is KAGVTQTPRYLIKTRGQQVTLSCSPISGHRSVSWYQQTPGQGLQFLFEYFSETQRNKGNFPGRFSGRQFSNSRSEMNVSTLELGDSALYLCASSPATGGGETQYFGPGTRLLVL.

The chain uses TRBV6-6 and TRBJ1-2; no clear D gene. The length of the CDR3 is 12 residues. Germline V gene data show CDR1 as MNHNY and CDR2 as SVGAGI (reference sequence). The V and J ends lost 5 bases and 4 bases respectively, with 8 bases between them. DNA for the CDR3: TGTGCCAGCAGTAGGGTTACCTATGGCTACACCTTC. Translated, it gives CASSRVTYGYTF.

V gene TRBV6-1 combines with J gene TRBJ1-1; D unclear. V lost 7 bases and J 1 base, leaving 10 bases between the germline ends. CDR1 is MNHNS, CDR2 SASEGT, per germline. The CDR3 covers 13 residues. In DNA, the CDR3 is TGTGCCAGCATGAGACAAGCGAACACTGAAGCTTTCTTT. It is translated as CASMRQANTEAFF.

This chain uses TRBV5-1 with TRBJ1-3; the D is unclear. Trimming stripped 2 bases from V and 0 bases from J, with 9 bases between. Germline V CDR1 and CDR2: SGHRS, YFSETQ. The CDR3 consists of 15 residues. CDR3 bases: TGCGCCAGCAGCTTCACGGCCGGCTCTGGAAACACCATATATTTT. Protein: CASSFTAGSGNTIYF. Full variable domain (remainder filled in from reference TRBV5-1 and TRBJ1-3): KAGVTQTPRYLIKTRGQQVTLSCSPISGHRSVSWYQQTPGQGLQFLFEYFSETQRNKGNFPGRFSGRQFSNSRSEMNVSTLELGDSALYLCASSFTAGSGNTIYFGEGSWLTVV.

V gene TRBV29-1 combines with J gene TRBJ1-2, with TRBD1 as a possible D gene (5 bases). In germline, CDR1 is SQVTM, CDR2 ANQGSEA. The CDR3 extends over 14 amino acids. V lost 5 bases and J lost 4, with 17 bases in between. CDR3 nucleotides: TGCAGCGTTTCGGGGCAAGCTGACAGCTATGGCTACACCTTC. Amino acid sequence: CSVSGQADSYGYTF.